One and the same sample provided the 4 T cell receptor beta chains below, sequenced in a study of T cell responses to AZD1222 COVID-19 vaccine. Method: immunoSEQ multiplex PCR; TCRdb's copy keeps in-frame clones and lacks some. The sample lists tens of thousands of clones, 80% to 95% occurring once. Sequenced material: peripheral blood, taken on day 0 of MenACWY control vaccination. All receptors derive from an adult in good health.

The chain links TRBV19 to TRBJ1-4; D unclear. V lost 6 bases and J lost 1, with 6 bases in between. Germline V gene lookup returns CDR1 LNHDA and CDR2 SQIVND (reference sequence). This CDR3 contains 13 residues. DNA of the CDR3: TGTGCCAGTAGAGGACGAACTAATGAAAAACTGTTTTTT. It encodes CASRGRTNEKLFF.

The V call is TRBV30, the J call TRBJ1-1; D remains unclear. Germline values: CDR1 GTSNPN, CDR2 SVGIG (reference sequence). With 2 bases removed from V and 5 bases from J, the gap between germline ends came to 6 bases. The length of the CDR3 is 11 residues. The CDR3, as DNA: TGTGCCTGGAGTATTAGGACTGAAGCTTTCTTT. Its protein product is CAWSIRTEAFF.

The rearrangement links TRBV28 to TRBJ1-2; D possibly corresponds to TRBD1 (6 bases). V lost 6 bases and J lost 5, with 16 bases in between. The CDR3 loop spans 14 amino acids. Germline V lookup: CDR1 MDHEN, CDR2 SYDVKM. The CDR3 bases are TGTGCCAGCAGGAGCGGGGGCACCGCGTATGGCTACACCTTC. It specifies CASRSGGTAYGYTF.

The chain uses TRBV7-3 and TRBJ2-3; 7 bases align to TRBD1. The germline gives CDR1 SGHTA, CDR2 FQGTGA. The CDR3 spans 14 residues. The V gene end was trimmed by 4 bases and the J gene end by 4 bases; junction bases not matched to a gene: 5. Here the CDR3 reads CASSSAGGPDTQYF. In DNA form, the CDR3 reads TGTGCCAGCAGCTCCGCAGGGGGTCCAGATACGCAGTATTTT.